The 13 T cell receptor beta chains below come from one sample, sequenced in a study of CD8+CD57+ T cells in acquired aplastic anemia. The TCR beta profiling, which covered VDJ combination and CDR3 sequence, was carried out using genomic DNA as the template. In TCRdb, the reads were re-called with MiXCR into one record per CDR3 protein. The sample has 350,000 to 450,000 distinct CDR3 sequences; roughly 64% are singletons. Sequenced: sorted CD4+, CD8+, or CD8+CD57+ T cells (not recorded which) from PBMCs. Source of these receptors: a human donor in good health, serving as a control.

In the case of this clonotype: The CDR3 end shows no conserved phenylalanine or tryptophan, and so a read error is likely. Because the CDR3's place on the DNA is in doubt, the DNA is left out and the CDR3 is given as listed by TCRdb. The genes are TRBV29-1 and TRBJ1-2; TRBD1, the table's D call, lacks a check against the DNA. The CDR3 spans 15 amino acids, including both terminal residues. Germline CDR1 is SQVTM and CDR2 is ANQGSEA. The CDR3 reads CSVELVSRGGYTFGL.

This clonotype was observed at least ten times. This sequence joins TRBV5-8 and TRBJ1-2; 9 nucleotides match TRBD1. J was trimmed by 4 bases and V by 9 bases; bases with no gene match: 7. Per germline, CDR1 SGHTS and CDR2 YDEGEE. The length of the CDR3 is 13 residues. The CDR3 is CAIARDRAYGYTF. The CDR3, as DNA: TGTGCCATAGCTCGGGACAGGGCCTATGGCTACACCTTC.

Comment on this clonotype: One junction end does not reproduce the germline sequence, and a read error may be involved. The CDR3 DNA sequence: TGTGCCAGTAGTGACTGTGACGCGGGCGACGAACACCCCATATATTTT. Its translation: CASSDCDAGDEHPIYF. This sequence joins TRBV25-1 and TRBJ1-5, with D unclear. Matching the DNA end better, TRBJ1-3 makes the J call doubtful. The germline V gene has CDR1 MGHDK and CDR2 SYGVNS. The CDR3 sequence is 16 residues long.

The rearrangement links TRBV7-2 to TRBJ1-4, with no clear D. Germline assignment: CDR1 SGHTA and CDR2 FQGNSA. The V and J ends lost 2 bases and 17 bases respectively, with 24 bases between them. This CDR3 has 15 residues. CDR3 protein: CASSLRLACKRPSFF. CDR3 in DNA: TGTGCCAGCAGCTTACGACTAGCCTGCAAGAGACCCAGTTTTTTT.

A note on this clonotype: This CDR3 fails to terminate in the conserved phenylalanine or tryptophan, so it likely reflects a read error. The V call is TRBV7-3, the J call TRBJ2-3; 8 nucleotides match TRBD1. CDR1 and CDR2 (germline): SGHTA, FQGTGA. This CDR3 has 17 residues. V was pared by 5 bases and J by 2 bases, with 12 bases of the junction left unmatched. The CDR3 DNA sequence: TGTGCCAGCAGCCAAGAACGGACAGGGTCCCCCACAGATACGCAGTATTCT. Translation: CASSQERTGSPTDTQYS.

This sequence joins TRBV7-3 and TRBJ1-6, with D perhaps matching TRBD1 (5 bases). Trimming cost V 5 bases and J 16 bases, with 24 bases left between them. Germline V gives CDR1 SGHTA, CDR2 FQGTGA. This CDR3 has 15 amino acids. CDR3 DNA: TGTGCCAGCAGCCCAGGGCGGGAAGTTAATTCAGTTCTCCACTTT. Amino acids: CASSPGREVNSVLHF.

This sequence joins TRBV15 and TRBJ2-7; 10 bases align to TRBD2. The junction had 3 bases not matched to a gene; V was cut back by 0 bases and J by 4 bases. The CDR3 sequence is 15 residues long. Germline CDR1 reads LNHNV; CDR2 reads YYDKDF (reference sequence). CDR3 DNA sequence: TGTGCCACCAGCAGAGATAGCGGGGGGACGTACGAGCAGTACTTC. Translation: CATSRDSGGTYEQYF.

This clonotype occurred a few times. The chain employs TRBV13 and TRBJ1-6; the match to TRBD1 covers 9 bases. The germline CDR1 and CDR2 sequences are PRHDT and FYEKMQ (reference sequence). This CDR3 is built from 15 residues. V lost 0 bases to trimming and J lost 10 bases; unmatched junction nucleotides: 4. CDR3 nucleotide sequence: TGTGCCAGCAGCTTAGGACAGGGGGCAGGATCACCCCTCCACTTT. Amino acids: CASSLGQGAGSPLHF.

This chain links TRBV19 with TRBJ1-1, with 7 bases identical to TRBD1. The CDR3 covers 15 residues. The ends lost 5 bases at V and 1 base at J; junction bases unmatched: 7. The germline V gene encodes CDR1 LNHDA and CDR2 SQIVND (reference sequence). CDR3 bases: TGTGCCAGTAGTTTTTCGACAGGGAAGAACACTGAAGCTTTCTTT. Its protein product is CASSFSTGKNTEAFF.

This clonotype was observed at least ten times. The gene calls are TRBV20-1 and TRBJ2-5; tentatively, D is TRBD1 (6 bases). Germline V gene lookup returns CDR1 DFQATT and CDR2 SNEGSKA (reference sequence). The CDR3 is 12 residues long. Trimming took 7 bases from V and 3 from J, leaving 12 bases between them. CDR3 amino acids: CSVDEGEETQYF. DNA for the CDR3: TGCAGTGTCGACGAGGGGGAAGAGACCCAGTACTTC.

This clonotype was observed at least ten times. The V call is TRBV6-5, the J call TRBJ2-2; TRBD1 might be the D (6 bases). CDR1 and CDR2 from the germline V gene are MNHEY and SVGAGI. V was pared by 4 bases and J by 7 bases, with 13 bases between. The CDR3 is 14 residues long. The chain's CDR3 is CASSWRGGIGELFF. Written as DNA, the CDR3 is TGTGCCAGCAGTTGGCGTGGGGGCATCGGGGAGCTGTTTTTT.

Points on this clonotype: Because the CDR3 is missing its conserved closing phenylalanine or tryptophan, this is likely a read error. The chain combines TRBV19 with TRBJ1-5; D not resolved. The end of the DNA is better explained by TRBJ2-3, so the J call may be wrong. Germline V gene lookup returns CDR1 LNHDA and CDR2 SQIVND (reference sequence). The length of the CDR3 is 15 residues. The CDR3 reads CASSMSRPHQQLQYL. DNA of the CDR3: TGTGCCAGTAGTATGTCAAGGCCTCACCAACAGCTTCAGTATTTG.

The V and J genes are TRBV7-9 and TRBJ2-7; 9 bases line up with TRBD1. This CDR3 comprises 16 residues. V lost 5 bases, J lost 10 bases, and 18 bases stayed unmatched. From germline, CDR1 is SEHNR and CDR2 FQNEAQ (reference sequence). Here the CDR3 DNA reads TGTGCCAGCAGCACGGGACAGGGTTACGAGCACTACGTCCAGTACTTC. Translation: CASSTGQGYEHYVQYF. The whole variable domain, filled in from reference TRBV7-9 and TRBJ2-7, reads DTGVSQNPRHKITKRGQNVTFRCDPISEHNRLYWYRQTLGQGPEFLTYFQNEAQLEKSRLLSDRFSAERPKGSFSTLEIQRTEQGDSAMYLCASSTGQGYEHYVQYFGPGTRLTVT.